This T cell receptor (beta chain) stems from a study of a mutant IDH1 vaccine in newly diagnosed glioma. Overall study: Vaccination began 4-6 weeks post radiotherapy alone, or with temozolomide cycles. There were approximately 62% males and roughly 38% females among treated patients, whose mean age was 40.4 years.

Profiling relied on immunoSEQ multiplex PCR, and the TCRdb table lists in-frame clones only, not all of them. The sample shows some 30,000 clones, about four fifths of them seen only once. Germline V gene data show CDR1 as MNHEY and CDR2 as SVGAGI. Trimming cost V 2 bases and J 1 base, with 14 bases left between them. This CDR3 comprises 16 residues. This clone has more than one count but fewer than ten. Its antigen is undetermined. Time point denoted: week 35, safety follow-up. The content of each vaccine dose was 300 ug of mutant IDH1 20-mer peptide, and topical imiquimod accompanied it. Sequencing used PBMCs, obtained from a glioma patient whose treatment included an IDH1 peptide vaccine. This clonotype was sampled from a man aged 25 to 40 with glioma. The chain combines TRBV6-5 with TRBJ1-1; tentatively, D is TRBD1 (6 bases). The chain's CDR3 is CASSYEPGQQNTEAFF. In DNA form, the CDR3 reads TGTGCCAGCAGTTACGAGCCCGGACAGCAGAACACTGAAGCTTTCTTT.